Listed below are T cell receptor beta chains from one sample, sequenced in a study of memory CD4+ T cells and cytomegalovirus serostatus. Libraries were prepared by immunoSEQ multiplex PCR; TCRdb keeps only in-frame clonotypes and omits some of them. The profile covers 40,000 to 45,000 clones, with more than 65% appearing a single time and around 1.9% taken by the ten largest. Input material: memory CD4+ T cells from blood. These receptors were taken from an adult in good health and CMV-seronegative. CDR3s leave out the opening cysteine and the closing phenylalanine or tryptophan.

CDR3aa: ASSRPDINYGYT; j_gene: TRBJ1-2; v_gene: TRBV4-1
CDR3aa: ASRYYGRGNTEAF; j_gene: TRBJ1-1; v_gene: TRBV28
CDR3aa: ASRPTSGDLTDTQY; j_gene: TRBJ2-3; v_gene: TRBV2
CDR3aa: ASSRNNKGQWSSYNEQF; j_gene: TRBJ2-1; v_gene: TRBV13
CDR3aa: ASSLLSRQNTEAF; j_gene: TRBJ1-1; v_gene: TRBV7-8
CDR3aa: SFSFQETQY; j_gene: TRBJ2-5; v_gene: TRBV20-1
CDR3aa: SVEIYGGLADEQF; j_gene: TRBJ2-1; v_gene: TRBV29-1
CDR3aa: ASSLAAGASTDTQY; j_gene: TRBJ2-3; v_gene: TRBV7-9
CDR3aa: ASSRAGGRIYEQY; j_gene: TRBJ2-7; v_gene: TRBV19
CDR3aa: ASSWTGGEETQY; j_gene: TRBJ2-5; v_gene: TRBV7-3
CDR3aa: ASSLNGYGYT; j_gene: TRBJ1-2; v_gene: TRBV7-9
CDR3aa: ASSRGADREQY; j_gene: TRBJ2-7; v_gene: TRBV7-8
CDR3aa: ASSQDSREKLF; j_gene: TRBJ1-4; v_gene: TRBV4-1
CDR3aa: ASSPTSGVTYEQY; j_gene: TRBJ2-7; v_gene: TRBV7-6
CDR3aa: ASSLLGYEQY; j_gene: TRBJ2-7; v_gene: TRBV28
CDR3aa: ADYAPSQGSQPQH; j_gene: TRBJ1-5; v_gene: TRBV6-6
CDR3aa: ASSVGPSGVGGETQY; j_gene: TRBJ2-5; v_gene: TRBV9
CDR3aa: ASSDSQNYGYT; j_gene: TRBJ1-2; v_gene: TRBV2
CDR3aa: ASSLDPGSAGNTIY; j_gene: TRBJ1-3; v_gene: TRBV5-1
CDR3aa: ASSFLTGAGNTIY; j_gene: TRBJ1-3; v_gene: TRBV5-1
CDR3aa: ASSVRPHTSGGTNNEQF; j_gene: TRBJ2-1; v_gene: TRBV6-1
CDR3aa: ASSLQRVHEQY; j_gene: TRBJ2-7; v_gene: TRBV6-1
CDR3aa: ASSRWTSSYVSEAF; j_gene: TRBJ1-1; v_gene: TRBV19
CDR3aa: ASSYRAAEAQY; j_gene: TRBJ2-5; v_gene: TRBV6-6
CDR3aa: ASSFISGGKYNEQF; j_gene: TRBJ2-1; v_gene: TRBV28
CDR3aa: ASSLASGGNEKLF; j_gene: TRBJ1-4; v_gene: TRBV7-8
CDR3aa: ASSLNTLGTEAF; j_gene: TRBJ1-1; v_gene: TRBV5-1
CDR3aa: ASSKSGVYEQY; j_gene: TRBJ2-7; v_gene: TRBV14
CDR3aa: ASKRTGGDSPLH; j_gene: TRBJ1-6; v_gene: TRBV2
CDR3aa: ASRPRTEAYGYT; j_gene: TRBJ1-2; v_gene: TRBV7-2
CDR3aa: ATGWSTNEKLF; j_gene: TRBJ1-4; v_gene: TRBV28
CDR3aa: ASSRQGAVNGYT; j_gene: TRBJ1-2; v_gene: TRBV19
CDR3aa: ASRVIAPSNQPQH; j_gene: TRBJ1-5; v_gene: TRBV6-1
CDR3aa: ASSQVGGEETQY; j_gene: TRBJ2-5; v_gene: TRBV4-2
CDR3aa: ASSQVPQGAHTGELF; j_gene: TRBJ2-2; v_gene: TRBV4-1
CDR3aa: ASRGAGTGEETQY; j_gene: TRBJ2-5; v_gene: TRBV6-5
CDR3aa: ASSQVDFGRYQEKLF; j_gene: TRBJ1-4; v_gene: TRBV4-1
CDR3aa: ATITANRVYGYT; j_gene: TRBJ1-2; v_gene: TRBV6-6
CDR3aa: ASSVDMSLNTEAF; j_gene: TRBJ1-1; v_gene: TRBV5-4
CDR3aa: ASSLWGVTEAF; j_gene: TRBJ1-1; v_gene: TRBV5-1
CDR3aa: ASSARPTDTQY; j_gene: TRBJ2-3; v_gene: TRBV9